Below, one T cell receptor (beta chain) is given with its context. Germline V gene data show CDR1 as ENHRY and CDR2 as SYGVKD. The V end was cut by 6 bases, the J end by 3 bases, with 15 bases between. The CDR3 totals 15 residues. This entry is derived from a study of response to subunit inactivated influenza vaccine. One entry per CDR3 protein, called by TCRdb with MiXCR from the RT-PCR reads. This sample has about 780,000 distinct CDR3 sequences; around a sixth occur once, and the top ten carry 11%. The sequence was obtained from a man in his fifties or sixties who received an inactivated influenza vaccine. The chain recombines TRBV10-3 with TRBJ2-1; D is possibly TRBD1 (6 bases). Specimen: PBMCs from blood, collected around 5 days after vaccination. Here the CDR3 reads CAIRQDSHGYNEQFF. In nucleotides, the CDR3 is TGTGCCATCAGACAGGACAGCCACGGCTACAATGAGCAGTTCTTC.